The rows below give T cell receptor beta chains drawn from one sample of a study of cytomegalovirus exposure and HLA in healthy donors. Profiled with immunoSEQ multiplex PCR; TCRdb holds only in-frame clones, not every one. The sample holds 100,000 to 130,000 clones; over 70% are singletons and the top ten take about 2.3%. Sequencing was carried out using PBMCs. Receptor source: a man between 25 and 39 years old in good health and CMV-seronegative. Each CDR3 is given with its conserved first and last residue. D genes are given only for firm matches. The size field is filled for only some rows; it gives once, few, many or a size class.

d_gene: NA; j_gene: TRBJ1-4; v_gene: TRBV5-1; abundance: NA; CDR3aa: CASSVGDRGEKLFF; CDR3nt: TGCGCCAGCAGCGTTGGGGACCGGGGGGAAAAACTGTTTTTT
d_gene: NA; j_gene: TRBJ2-1; v_gene: TRBV9; abundance: NA; CDR3aa: CASSVGGGRNEQFF; CDR3nt: TGTGCCAGCAGCGTAGGTGGTGGGAGGAATGAGCAGTTCTTC
d_gene: NA; j_gene: TRBJ2-7; v_gene: TRBV7-9; abundance: NA; CDR3aa: CASSLVGSSSYEQYF; CDR3nt: TGTGCCAGCAGCTTAGTTGGGAGTAGCTCCTACGAGCAGTACTTC
d_gene: NA; j_gene: TRBJ1-2; v_gene: TRBV30; abundance: NA; CDR3aa: CAFTDYGYTF; CDR3nt: TGTGCCTTTACGGACTATGGCTACACCTTC
d_gene: NA; j_gene: TRBJ2-5; v_gene: TRBV29-1; abundance: NA; CDR3aa: CSVGGGLETQYF; CDR3nt: TGCAGCGTTGGAGGAGGGTTAGAGACCCAGTACTTC
d_gene: TRBD2; j_gene: TRBJ2-5; v_gene: TRBV6-5; abundance: few; CDR3aa: CASRLAGVGETQYF; CDR3nt: TGTGCCAGCAGGCTAGCGGGAGTTGGGGAGACCCAGTACTTC
d_gene: NA; j_gene: TRBJ2-7; v_gene: TRBV6-5; abundance: NA; CDR3aa: CASSYSGGRYAEQYF; CDR3nt: TGTGCCAGCAGTTACTCAGGGGGACGATACGCCGAGCAGTACTTC
d_gene: TRBD1; j_gene: TRBJ1-5; v_gene: TRBV5-6; abundance: few; CDR3aa: CASSRRDRGLGPQHF; CDR3nt: TGTGCCAGCAGCCGCCGGGACAGGGGATTGGGGCCCCAGCATTTT
d_gene: NA; j_gene: TRBJ1-4; v_gene: TRBV29-1; abundance: few; CDR3aa: CSVEAGREKLFF; CDR3nt: TGCAGCGTTGAGGCAGGGCGTGAAAAACTGTTTTTT
d_gene: NA; j_gene: TRBJ2-1; v_gene: TRBV11-2; abundance: once; CDR3aa: CASSLVWAVGDEQFF; CDR3nt: TGTGCCAGCAGCTTAGTGTGGGCCGTCGGGGATGAGCAGTTCTTC
d_gene: TRBD1; j_gene: TRBJ2-5; v_gene: TRBV6-1; abundance: few; CDR3aa: CASRLRQGGTQYF; CDR3nt: TGTGCCAGCAGACTCCGACAGGGGGGGACCCAGTACTTC
d_gene: NA; j_gene: TRBJ2-3; v_gene: TRBV6-6; abundance: NA; CDR3aa: CASSYSGHTATDTQYF; CDR3nt: TGTGCCAGCAGTTACTCGGGCCATACAGCCACAGATACGCAGTATTTT
d_gene: TRBD2; j_gene: TRBJ2-7; v_gene: TRBV10-2; abundance: NA; CDR3aa: CASGLAGNEQYF; CDR3nt: TGCGCCAGTGGACTAGCGGGAAACGAGCAGTACTTC
d_gene: NA; j_gene: TRBJ2-7; v_gene: TRBV2; abundance: NA; CDR3aa: CASSDTEARSSYEQYF; CDR3nt: TGTGCCAGCAGTGATACTGAGGCGAGGAGCTCCTACGAGCAGTACTTC
d_gene: TRBD1; j_gene: TRBJ2-2; v_gene: TRBV11-3; abundance: NA; CDR3aa: CASSGDRGNTGELFF; CDR3nt: TGTGCCAGCAGCGGGGACAGGGGGAACACCGGGGAGCTGTTTTTT
d_gene: TRBD1; j_gene: TRBJ2-5; v_gene: TRBV30; abundance: once; CDR3aa: CAWSGQGAETQYF; CDR3nt: TGTGCCTGGAGTGGGCAGGGGGCGGAGACCCAGTACTTC
d_gene: TRBD1; j_gene: TRBJ1-4; v_gene: TRBV9; abundance: NA; CDR3aa: CASSAWDRGGDKLFF; CDR3nt: TGTGCCAGCAGCGCCTGGGACAGGGGTGGTGACAAACTGTTTTTT
d_gene: NA; j_gene: TRBJ1-4; v_gene: TRBV2; abundance: NA; CDR3aa: CASQGGRKLFF; CDR3nt: TGTGCCAGCCAGGGAGGCCGTAAACTGTTTTTT
d_gene: NA; j_gene: TRBJ1-3; v_gene: TRBV4-1; abundance: NA; CDR3aa: CASSRAASGNGNTIYF; CDR3nt: TGCGCCAGCAGCCGTGCCGCCTCGGGTAACGGAAACACCATATATTTT
d_gene: NA; j_gene: TRBJ1-6; v_gene: TRBV4-1; abundance: NA; CDR3aa: CASSQDAVSLHF; CDR3nt: TGCGCCAGCAGCCAAGACGCGGTCTCCCTCCACTTT
d_gene: NA; j_gene: TRBJ2-7; v_gene: TRBV21-1; abundance: once; CDR3aa: CASSKRRGQGFTYEQYF; CDR3nt: TGTGCCAGCAGCAAACGCCGCGGACAGGGATTCACCTACGAGCAGTACTTC
d_gene: NA; j_gene: TRBJ2-7; v_gene: TRBV7-9; abundance: NA; CDR3aa: CASSLSVDSPYGQEQYF; CDR3nt: TGTGCCAGCAGCCTATCAGTCGACAGTCCATACGGGCAGGAGCAGTACTTC
d_gene: TRBD1; j_gene: TRBJ2-7; v_gene: TRBV7-6; abundance: NA; CDR3aa: CASSPGQYAEQYF; CDR3nt: TGTGCCAGCAGTCCGGGACAGTATGCCGAGCAGTACTTC
d_gene: TRBD1; j_gene: TRBJ1-5; v_gene: TRBV6-1; abundance: few; CDR3aa: CASILQGEINQPQHF; CDR3nt: TGTGCCAGCATCCTCCAGGGGGAAATTAATCAGCCCCAGCATTTT
d_gene: TRBD1; j_gene: TRBJ2-5; v_gene: TRBV7-6; abundance: NA; CDR3aa: CASSSGQEETQYF; CDR3nt: TGTGCCAGCAGCTCCGGACAGGAAGAGACCCAGTACTTC
d_gene: TRBD1; j_gene: TRBJ2-7; v_gene: TRBV30; abundance: NA; CDR3aa: CAWSEGAKDYEQYF; CDR3nt: TGTGCCTGGAGCGAGGGGGCGAAAGACTACGAGCAGTACTTC
d_gene: NA; j_gene: TRBJ1-3; v_gene: TRBV11-2; abundance: once; CDR3aa: CASSRIRGNGNTIYF; CDR3nt: TGTGCCAGCAGCCGAATCAGGGGCAATGGAAACACCATATATTTT
d_gene: TRBD2; j_gene: TRBJ2-5; v_gene: TRBV5-1; abundance: once; CDR3aa: CASSSGLAETQYF; CDR3nt: TGCGCCAGCAGCTCGGGACTAGCGGAGACCCAGTACTTC
d_gene: NA; j_gene: TRBJ2-2; v_gene: TRBV27; abundance: NA; CDR3aa: CASTEGSGELFF; CDR3nt: TGTGCCAGCACTGAGGGCTCCGGGGAGCTGTTTTTT
d_gene: NA; j_gene: TRBJ2-1; v_gene: TRBV29-1; abundance: NA; CDR3aa: CSVEGHGDNEQFF; CDR3nt: TGCAGCGTTGAAGGGCACGGGGACAATGAGCAGTTCTTC
d_gene: NA; j_gene: TRBJ1-4; v_gene: TRBV4-1; abundance: NA; CDR3aa: CASSQGRVLATNEKLFF; CDR3nt: TGCGCCAGCAGCCAAGGTCGGGTCCTTGCAACTAATGAAAAACTGTTTTTT
d_gene: NA; j_gene: TRBJ2-4; v_gene: TRBV9; abundance: NA; CDR3aa: CASSPTLVSIQYF; CDR3nt: TGTGCCAGCAGCCCTACGTTAGTTAGCATTCAGTACTTC
d_gene: NA; j_gene: TRBJ2-5; v_gene: TRBV7-2; abundance: few; CDR3aa: CASSREMTQYF; CDR3nt: TGTGCCAGCAGCCGAGAGATGACCCAGTACTTC
d_gene: TRBD2; j_gene: TRBJ2-7; v_gene: TRBV2; abundance: NA; CDR3aa: CASSRLAGAPYEQYF; CDR3nt: TGTGCCAGCAGTAGGCTAGCGGGCGCACCCTACGAGCAGTACTTC
d_gene: TRBD2; j_gene: TRBJ2-2; v_gene: TRBV29-1; abundance: NA; CDR3aa: CSVQSGTSIGGELFF; CDR3nt: TGCAGCGTTCAATCCGGGACTAGCATCGGCGGGGAGCTGTTTTTT
d_gene: TRBD1; j_gene: TRBJ2-7; v_gene: TRBV7-8; abundance: NA; CDR3aa: CASSPGGQGSYEQYF; CDR3nt: TGTGCCAGCAGCCCAGGGGGACAGGGGTCCTACGAGCAGTACTTC
d_gene: TRBD2; j_gene: TRBJ2-5; v_gene: TRBV30; abundance: NA; CDR3aa: CAWSGGSGGQETQYF; CDR3nt: TGTGCCTGGAGTGGTGGTAGCGGGGGGCAAGAGACCCAGTACTTC
d_gene: TRBD1; j_gene: TRBJ1-5; v_gene: TRBV27; abundance: few; CDR3aa: CASSFPYRGGSHF; CDR3nt: TGTGCCAGCAGTTTTCCCTACAGGGGAGGATCGCATTTT
d_gene: NA; j_gene: TRBJ1-1; v_gene: TRBV4-1; abundance: few; CDR3aa: CASRTFRDTEAFF; CDR3nt: TGCGCCAGCCGGACTTTCCGGGACACTGAAGCTTTCTTT
d_gene: NA; j_gene: TRBJ2-5; v_gene: TRBV13; abundance: NA; CDR3aa: CASSFSSSSGETQYF; CDR3nt: TGTGCCAGCAGCTTCAGTTCCAGCTCGGGGGAGACCCAGTACTTC
d_gene: TRBD2; j_gene: TRBJ2-3; v_gene: TRBV4-1; abundance: NA; CDR3aa: CASTLRTSVGGDTQYF; CDR3nt: TGCGCCAGCACTCTAAGGACTAGTGTAGGAGGAGATACGCAGTATTTT
d_gene: NA; j_gene: TRBJ2-7; v_gene: TRBV21-1; abundance: NA; CDR3aa: CARRDRLAYEQYF; CDR3nt: TGTGCCAGAAGGGACAGATTGGCCTACGAGCAGTACTTC
d_gene: TRBD2; j_gene: TRBJ2-7; v_gene: TRBV7-9; abundance: NA; CDR3aa: CASPLCRGGRKWGYEQYF; CDR3nt: TGTGCCAGCCCCCTCTGCCGCGGGGGGCGGAAATGGGGCTACGAGCAGTACTTC
d_gene: NA; j_gene: TRBJ2-5; v_gene: TRBV6-5; abundance: NA; CDR3aa: CASSYLARGDETQYF; CDR3nt: TGTGCCAGCAGTTACTTGGCCAGGGGGGACGAGACCCAGTACTTC
d_gene: TRBD1; j_gene: TRBJ1-5; v_gene: TRBV5-6; abundance: few; CDR3aa: CASSLGTGGRQPQHF; CDR3nt: TGTGCCAGCAGCTTGGGAACAGGGGGCCGCCAGCCCCAGCATTTT
d_gene: NA; j_gene: TRBJ1-2; v_gene: TRBV25-1; abundance: NA; CDR3aa: CASSELSGRGYTF; CDR3nt: TGTGCCAGCAGTGAACTCTCAGGGAGGGGCTACACCTTC
d_gene: TRBD1; j_gene: TRBJ2-7; v_gene: TRBV7-6; abundance: NA; CDR3aa: CASSLAEDRHYEQYF; CDR3nt: TGTGCCAGCAGCTTAGCGGAGGACAGGCACTACGAGCAGTACTTC
d_gene: TRBD2; j_gene: TRBJ2-3; v_gene: TRBV30; abundance: NA; CDR3aa: CAWSAGTSGSDTQYF; CDR3nt: TGTGCCTGGAGTGCGGGGACTAGCGGTTCCGATACGCAGTATTTT
d_gene: TRBD1; j_gene: TRBJ2-7; v_gene: TRBV7-9; abundance: NA; CDR3aa: CASSRTGGFYEQYF; CDR3nt: TGTGCCAGCAGCAGGACAGGGGGCTTTTACGAGCAGTACTTC
d_gene: NA; j_gene: TRBJ1-1; v_gene: TRBV4-1; abundance: NA; CDR3aa: CASSQAEEAFF; CDR3nt: TGCGCCAGCAGCCAAGCAGAAGAAGCTTTCTTT